Sequencing of this T cell receptor beta chain was carried out in a study of cytomegalovirus exposure and HLA in healthy donors. Study findings and constraints: The availability of immune exposure information extended only to CMV serostatus.

V was trimmed by 5 bases and J by 6 bases, leaving 10 bases between them. The CDR3 consists of 12 residues. Germline CDR1 MNHEY, CDR2 SVGAGI. In regard to this clone: Its antigen remains unidentified.

A multiplex PCR was run with 60 Vbeta primers and 13 Jbeta primers. Generated by immunoSEQ multiplex PCR, the TCRdb table keeps only in-frame clones and is missing some. The table lists about 170,000 clones, roughly 70% of them singletons. The source material was PBMCs. V and J are TRBV6-5 and TRBJ1-2; D gene uncertain. The clonotype comes from a woman between 18 and 29 years old in good health and CMV-seropositive. The CDR3 coding sequence is TGTGCCAGCAGTCCCGGTTACCATGGCTACACCTTC. It yields the protein CASSPGYHGYTF.